The rows below give T cell receptor beta chains drawn from one sample of a study of T-cell memory formation after mild COVID-19. TCRdb passed the 5' RACE reads through MiXCR, listing each CDR3 protein once. Of approximately 150,000 distinct CDR3 sequences in the sample, about 6.1% were seen once. Sequencing was done on a sample of PBMCs or a T cell subset sorted from them (not recorded which). The origin of the receptors is an adult woman who had mild COVID-19 (a few samples of this study predate the infection). Cell type and time point are not known. Each CDR3 is given without its conserved first and last residue. Some rows mark clone size as missing; the rest say once, few, many or name a class of expanded clone.

cdr3_aa clone_size v_call
ASSQDRAYQETQY many TRBV4-3
AISNQGANEQY NA TRBV18
SAQRASGTYYTQY many TRBV20-1
ASSRDYEQY many TRBV18
ASSQDSSGRGSTDTQY many TRBV4-2
ATSPQGPSNQPQH few TRBV24-1
ASSQAGLDEKLF NA TRBV14
ASSLEGETQY many TRBV5-1
ASHGGTASNEQF few TRBV18
ASTSGRSGGELF few TRBV6-2/TRBV6-3
ASSPTGLAGAYNEQF NA TRBV7-2
ASSSGRGRSPLH NA TRBV27
ASSAPRTVQETQY few TRBV25-1
ASSLKGVGESVNEQF many TRBV5-1
ASSLGGNGEQY NA TRBV7-9
ASSLGSLAGSPYEQY many TRBV7-2
ASSQDSASGVNGAYNEQF NA TRBV4-2
ASTPVGYGYT many TRBV12-3/TRBV12-4
ASSLRAPSYEQY many TRBV11-2
ASSLVGLQETQY many TRBV5-1
ASSRFRTSGRTDTQY few TRBV12-3/TRBV12-4
ASSLTSGGAPYNEQF NA TRBV7-3
ASSITGTGIPGANVLT NA TRBV19
ASSPLYSGGPFYEQY many TRBV5-1
ASSLAYRTGGNEQF NA TRBV7-8
ASSLVGPQAEAF many TRBV6-2/TRBV6-3
SARVRTGGRNEKLF many TRBV20-1
SARDFTGSSYNEQF few TRBV20-1
ASAGTQLNEQF many TRBV19
ASSHLRGGNTGELF many TRBV3-1
SAKPGTNIYNEQF NA TRBV20-1
ASTLAGDPSSYNEQF many TRBV5-6
ASSPPQVPNTEAF NA TRBV18
ASSQGLAGGVFDTQY few TRBV7-2
ASSAGRSTDTQY many TRBV5-1
ASSFTTNYGYT many TRBV7-2
ASTRTGVKTYEQY NA TRBV28
AISEDSGSSYNEQF few TRBV10-3
ASSYGAQSPTDTQY many TRBV6-5
ASSLRLAGKQTYEQY few TRBV12-3/TRBV12-4
ASSYGVGQETQY few TRBV6-6
SARGPGGTGELF few TRBV20-1
ASSRPSGEGYNEQF few TRBV7-7
ASRRGTLQETQY few TRBV6-5
ASSLVGPLNEKLF many TRBV14
ASSISSGSWEQY NA TRBV19
ASSERQGRAPLH NA TRBV7-2
ASSPPPTSGQDTQY few TRBV12-3/TRBV12-4
ASDAGGSIGQPQH many TRBV12-3/TRBV12-4
ASSYALTPLTGQNTEAF NA TRBV6-6
ASSRSDLNEKLF NA TRBV5-1
ASSRIGQGLTNTGELF few TRBV5-5